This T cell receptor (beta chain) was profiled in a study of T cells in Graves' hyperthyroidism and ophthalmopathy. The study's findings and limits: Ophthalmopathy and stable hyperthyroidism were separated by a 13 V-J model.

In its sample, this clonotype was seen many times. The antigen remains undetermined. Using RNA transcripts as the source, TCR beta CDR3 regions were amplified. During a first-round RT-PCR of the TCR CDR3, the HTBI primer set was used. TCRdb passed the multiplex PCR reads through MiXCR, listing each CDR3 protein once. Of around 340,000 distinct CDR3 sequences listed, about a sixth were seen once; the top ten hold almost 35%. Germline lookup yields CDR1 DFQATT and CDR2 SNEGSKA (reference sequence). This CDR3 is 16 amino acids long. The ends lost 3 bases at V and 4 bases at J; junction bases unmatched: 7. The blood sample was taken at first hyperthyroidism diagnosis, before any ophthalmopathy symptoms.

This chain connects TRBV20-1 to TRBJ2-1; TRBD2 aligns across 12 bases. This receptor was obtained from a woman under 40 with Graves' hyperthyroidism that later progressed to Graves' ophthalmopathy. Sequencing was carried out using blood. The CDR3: CSASSGLAGMYNEQFF. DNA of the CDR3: TGCAGTGCTAGTTCCGGACTAGCGGGGATGTACAATGAGCAGTTCTTC.